The 17 T cell receptor beta chains below were found in one sample sequenced in a study of blood T cell repertoires in COVID-19. Some clones are missing from TCRdb's copy, which holds only in-frame ones; the method was immunoSEQ multiplex PCR. Seen here are 14,000 or so clones, more than 65% observed once, and the top ten hold just over 9%. Specimen: peripheral blood. These receptors were taken from a human donor in a cohort sampled during active COVID-19.

The rearrangement uses TRBV7-9 and TRBJ2-7; D may be TRBD2 (6 bases). Trimming took off 4 bases at V and 2 bases at J, with 12 bases between the two ends. This CDR3 has 14 amino acids. The germline V gene has CDR1 SEHNR and CDR2 FQNEAQ (reference sequence). This CDR3 is CASSWAGGAYEQYF. In DNA, the CDR3 is TGTGCCAGCAGCTGGGCTGGCGGGGCCTACGAGCAGTACTTC.

The chain has TRBV20-1 and TRBJ2-5; weak D call: TRBD1 (5 bases). The germline V gene has CDR1 DFQATT and CDR2 SNEGSKA (reference sequence). There are 14 residues in the CDR3. Trimming left V 3 bases short and J 9 bases short, with 20 bases between. For the CDR3, the DNA is TGCAGTGCTAGTCCCCCCCATACCGACAGAGCCCAGTACTTC. Translated, it gives CSASPPHTDRAQYF.

This chain links TRBV7-9 with TRBJ2-3; D ambiguous. The germline V and J ends were trimmed by 3 bases and 5 bases, with 12 bases remaining between them. Per germline, CDR1 SEHNR and CDR2 FQNEAQ (reference sequence). CDR3 length equals 14 residues. The CDR3 DNA reads as TGTGCCAGCAGCTTTAACCTGGTGAGAGATACGCAGTATTTT. Residues: CASSFNLVRDTQYF.

This chain links TRBV10-3 with TRBJ1-4, with TRBD1 as a possible D gene (5 bases). V lost 3 bases and J 8 bases, leaving 13 bases between the germline ends. The CDR3 loop spans 14 amino acids. CDR1 is ENHRY, CDR2 SYGVKD, per germline. In DNA form, the CDR3 reads TGTGCCATCAGTGATCCGGATTCAGGGGAAAAACTGTTTTTT. It specifies CAISDPDSGEKLFF.

The count of this clone is one. The chain recombines TRBV5-1 with TRBJ2-5; TRBD1 agrees at 8 bases. Looked up from germline, CDR1 is SGHRS and CDR2 is YFSETQ. The CDR3 length is 15 residues. Trimming took 3 bases from V and 5 from J; bases not matched to a gene: 9. The CDR3 is CASSWAGTGYETQYF. CDR3 in DNA: TGCGCCAGCAGCTGGGCCGGGACAGGCTATGAGACCCAGTACTTC. Together with reference TRBV5-1 and TRBJ2-5, the CDR3 gives the full variable domain: KAGVTQTPRYLIKTRGQQVTLSCSPISGHRSVSWYQQTPGQGLQFLFEYFSETQRNKGNFPGRFSGRQFSNSRSEMNVSTLELGDSALYLCASSWAGTGYETQYFGPGTRLLVL.

This clone showed up just once. The chain is built from TRBV10-3 and TRBJ2-7, with 7 bases that match TRBD2. This CDR3 spans 15 amino acids. In germline, CDR1 is ENHRY, CDR2 SYGVKD. The junction had 11 bases not matched to a gene; V was cut back by 7 bases and J by 2 bases. CDR3 protein: CAIIWGGGQTYEQYF. Written as DNA, the CDR3 is TGTGCCATCATATGGGGGGGAGGGCAGACCTACGAGCAGTACTTC.

The chain couples TRBV28 to TRBJ1-2, with 8 bases fitting TRBD1. CDR1 and CDR2 from the germline V gene are MDHEN and SYDVKM. The CDR3 runs to 15 residues. J was trimmed by 2 bases and V by 5 bases; bases with no gene match: 7. The CDR3 reads CASSRPTGANYGYTF. The CDR3 DNA reads TGTGCCAGCAGTCGACCGACAGGGGCCAACTATGGCTACACCTTC.

The chain combines TRBV12-3 or TRBV12-4 with TRBJ2-5; D remains unclear. The CDR3 runs to 11 residues. Trimming left V 4 bases short and J 5 bases short, with 5 bases between. CDR3 amino acids: CASSSRETQYF. CDR3 DNA sequence: TGTGCCAGCAGTTCGAGGGAGACCCAGTACTTC.

The chain recombines TRBV28 with TRBJ2-7; TRBD1 matches at 10 bases. The germline CDR1 and CDR2 sequences are MDHEN and SYDVKM. The junction had 11 bases not matched to a gene; V was cut back by 8 bases and J by 1 base. CDR3 length equals 16 residues. CDR3 in amino acids: CASLTAGTGVSYEQYF. The DNA of the CDR3 is TGTGCCAGCCTTACCGCCGGGACAGGGGTTTCCTACGAGCAGTACTTC.

The J gene is TRBJ2-7, the V gene TRBV6-1, with 8 bases fitting TRBD2. Germline V gene data show CDR1 as MNHNS and CDR2 as SASEGT. J gave up 4 bases and V 2 bases, and 10 bases lay outside the gene matches. CDR3 length: 16 amino acids. The DNA for the CDR3 is TGTGCCAGCAGTGAATCCAGCCCGGGACTAGGGTACGAGCAGTACTTC. Residues: CASSESSPGLGYEQYF.

The chain combines TRBV7-2 with TRBJ1-1; TRBD1 is a possible D gene (5 bases). This CDR3 has 14 amino acids. The V and J ends lost 5 bases and 6 bases respectively, with 16 bases between them. Germline-derived CDR1 and CDR2 are SGHTA and FQGNSA. The CDR3 sequence: CASSPKRGLAEAFF. In DNA form, the CDR3 reads TGTGCCAGCAGCCCTAAAAGGGGTTTGGCTGAAGCTTTCTTT.

CDR3 amino acids: CASSPRQGMLSEAFF. CDR3 in DNA: TGTGCCAGCAGCCCCCGACAGGGTATGCTTTCAGAAGCTTTCTTT. The rearrangement links TRBV28 to TRBJ1-1; 7 bases are a match to TRBD1. In germline, CDR1 is MDHEN, CDR2 SYDVKM. V shed 6 bases, J shed 8 bases, and the junction held 15 bases outside the gene matches. The CDR3 covers 15 residues.

The V and J genes are TRBV28 and TRBJ2-7, with D uncertain. CDR1 MDHEN and CDR2 SYDVKM come from the germline V gene. CDR3 length: 12 amino acids. The ends were cut back, 1 base at V and 6 bases at J, with 7 bases in the middle. CDR3: CASSLYRVEQYF. The CDR3 DNA follows: TGTGCCAGCAGTTTATACCGGGTCGAGCAGTACTTC. The full variable domain, its missing parts supplied by reference TRBV28 and TRBJ2-7, is DVKVTQSSRYLVKRTGEKVFLECVQDMDHENMFWYRQDPGLGLRLIYFSYDVKMKEKGDIPEGYSVSREKKERFSLILESASTNQTSMYLCASSLYRVEQYFGPGTRLTVT.

This clone came up once. The chain links TRBV7-8 to TRBJ2-7; weak D call: TRBD2 (6 bases). Germline CDR1 is SGHVS and CDR2 is FQNEAQ. Trimming took off 2 bases at V and 5 bases at J, with 19 bases between the two ends. The CDR3 has 16 amino acids. The CDR3 DNA is TGTGCCAGCAGCTTACCCCTCGGGGGACTCTCGGACGAGCAGTACTTC. Its protein is CASSLPLGGLSDEQYF.

The V call is TRBV4-1, the J call TRBJ1-5; D unresolved. V was pared by 0 bases and J by 3 bases, with 15 bases between. This CDR3 is built from 17 residues. The germline gives CDR1 MGHRA, CDR2 YSYEKL. CDR3 DNA sequence: TGCGCCAGCAGCCAAGATCGGAGGAGGGCATCCAATCAGCCCCAGCATTTT. As protein: CASSQDRRRASNQPQHF.

The V gene is TRBV27, the J gene TRBJ2-5; D may be TRBD2 (6 bases). CDR3 length: 15 residues. The V gene's germline CDR1 is MNHEY and CDR2 SMNVEV (reference sequence). V lost 2 bases and J lost 1, with 11 bases in between. The CDR3 sequence is CASSLSGSSQETQYF. CDR3 DNA: TGTGCCAGCAGTTTAAGCGGGTCGAGCCAAGAGACCCAGTACTTC.

V usage is TRBV19 and J usage is TRBJ2-2, with TRBD1 matching 8 bases. The CDR3 sequence is 16 residues long. With V trimmed by 1 base and J by 5 bases, 6 bases remained unmatched. The germline V gene encodes CDR1 LNHDA and CDR2 SQIVND (reference sequence). CDR3: CASSIGGRGQTGELFF. CDR3 bases: TGTGCCAGTAGTATAGGAGGCAGGGGGCAAACCGGGGAGCTGTTTTTT.